The clone carrying this T cell receptor (beta chain) has ten or more counts. What it binds is not known. Trimming took off 6 bases at V and 3 bases at J, with 14 bases between the two ends. The germline gives CDR1 DFQATT, CDR2 SNEGSKA (reference sequence). The CDR3 spans 13 residues. TCRdb fed the 5' RACE reads into MiXCR, producing one record per CDR3 protein. Among approximately 10,000 distinct CDR3 sequences listed, 5.1% were seen once. The data derive from a study of spatial heterogeneity in lung cancer. Specified time point: sample taken at primary tumor resection. Regarding the study as a whole: Mutation tallies in tumors tracked expanded intratumoral alpha and beta TCR counts.

The specimen comprised lung tumor tissue, sampled at surgery. The clonotype was recovered from a male donor with early-stage non-small cell lung cancer. The chain recombines TRBV20-1 with TRBJ1-1; weak D call: TRBD1 (5 bases). The CDR3 loop is CSARSRDYTEAFF. The CDR3 DNA follows: TGCAGTGCCCGGAGCAGGGATTACACTGAAGCTTTCTTT.